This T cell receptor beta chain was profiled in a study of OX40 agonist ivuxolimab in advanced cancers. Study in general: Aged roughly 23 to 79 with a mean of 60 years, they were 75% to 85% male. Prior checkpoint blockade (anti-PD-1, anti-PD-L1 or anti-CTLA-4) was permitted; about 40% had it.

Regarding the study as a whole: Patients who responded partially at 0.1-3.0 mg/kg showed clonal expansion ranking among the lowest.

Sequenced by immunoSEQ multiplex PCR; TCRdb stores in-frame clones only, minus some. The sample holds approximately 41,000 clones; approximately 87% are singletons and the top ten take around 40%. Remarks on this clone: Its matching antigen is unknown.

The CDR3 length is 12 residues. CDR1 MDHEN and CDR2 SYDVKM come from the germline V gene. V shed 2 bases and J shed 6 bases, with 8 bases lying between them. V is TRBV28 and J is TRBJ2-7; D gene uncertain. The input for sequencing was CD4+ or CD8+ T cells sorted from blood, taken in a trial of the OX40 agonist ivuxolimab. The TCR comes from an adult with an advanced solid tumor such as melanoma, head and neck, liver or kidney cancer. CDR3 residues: CASSLVVSEQYF. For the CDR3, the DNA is TGTGCCAGCAGTTTAGTGGTGTCCGAGCAGTACTTC.